These T cell receptor beta chains were read from a single sample in a study of T cell responses to AZD1222 COVID-19 vaccine. The repertoire was sequenced with immunoSEQ multiplex PCR; TCRdb's copy has only in-frame clones and lacks some. The table has about 78,000 clones, about 82% seen once. Source: peripheral blood, taken on day 0 of AZD1222 vaccination. The receptors come from an adult in good health. The CDR3 runs from the conserved cysteine through the conserved F or W. The order of the fields is V gene, J gene, clone size, D gene, CDR3 protein, CDR3 DNA. A D gene is named only where the DNA matches it firmly. Clone size is shown for a subset of rows, as once, few, many or a class of expanded clone.

>TRBV5-6|TRBJ1-1|once|-
CASSPGGGGRNEAFF
TGTGCCAGCAGCCCCGGCGGGGGGGGCAGGAATGAAGCTTTCTTT
>TRBV7-2|TRBJ1-6|-|-
CASSSSGPLHF
TGTGCCAGCAGCTCCTCCGGACCCCTCCACTTT
>TRBV11-2|TRBJ2-5|-|-
CASSLSAGRRSRSETQYF
TGTGCCAGCAGCTTATCCGCGGGGCGGCGGAGTAGATCAGAGACCCAGTACTTC
>TRBV21-1|TRBJ1-2|few|-
CASSKGNRADGYTF
TGTGCCAGCAGCAAAGGAAACAGGGCAGATGGCTACACCTTC
>TRBV19|TRBJ2-7|-|-
CASRQGGGSGNSYEQYF
TGTGCCAGCAGACAGGGCGGGGGTAGCGGGAATTCCTACGAGCAGTACTTC
>TRBV18|TRBJ2-7|-|TRBD2
CASSPAGGIEQYF
TGTGCCAGCTCACCAGCGGGAGGAATCGAGCAGTACTTC
>TRBV5-8|TRBJ2-2|-|-
CASSFQQTNTGELFF
TGTGCCAGCAGCTTTCAACAAACGAACACCGGGGAGCTGTTTTTT
>TRBV11-2|TRBJ2-3|-|-
CASSFSTDTQYF
TGTGCCAGCAGCTTCAGCACAGATACGCAGTATTTT
>TRBV9|TRBJ1-1|-|-
CASSVAAGAGKNTEAFF
TGTGCCAGCAGCGTAGCGGCCGGGGCAGGAAAGAACACTGAAGCTTTCTTT
>TRBV7-9|TRBJ1-1|once|-
CASSLQRDTEAFF
TGTGCCAGCAGTCTTCAGAGAGACACTGAAGCTTTCTTT
>TRBV6-5|TRBJ1-4|-|-
CASSSRHRTNEKLFF
TGTGCCAGCAGTTCACGACACCGAACTAATGAAAAACTGTTTTTT
>TRBV5-1|TRBJ2-2|once|TRBD1
CASSPGTANTGELFF
TGCGCCAGCAGCCCCGGGACAGCGAACACCGGGGAGCTGTTTTTT
>TRBV5-1|TRBJ1-4|-|TRBD1
CASRQTDRSEKLFF
TGCGCCAGCAGGCAAACGGACAGGTCGGAAAAACTGTTTTTT
>TRBV6-2/TRBV6-3|TRBJ2-7|-|-
CASSYLGPSYEQYF
TGTGCCAGCAGTTATTTGGGCCCATCCTACGAGCAGTACTTC
>TRBV7-2|TRBJ2-7|-|-
CASSFGGGYEQYF
TGTGCCAGCAGCTTCGGGGGAGGCTACGAGCAGTACTTC
>TRBV10-1|TRBJ1-1|-|-
CASSDPWDKWAFF
TGCGCCAGCAGTGACCCCTGGGACAAATGGGCTTTCTTT
>TRBV5-4|TRBJ2-2|few|-
CASSPGVASGELFF
TGTGCCAGCAGCCCCGGGGTAGCATCCGGGGAGCTGTTTTTT
>TRBV5-8|TRBJ2-1|-|TRBD1
CASSLEGGRHNEQFF
TGTGCCAGCAGCTTGGAAGGGGGCCGGCACAATGAGCAGTTCTTC
>TRBV6-2/TRBV6-3|TRBJ1-5|-|-
CASSYKRVLYSNQPQHF
TGTGCCAGCAGTTACAAGCGGGTCCTCTATAGCAATCAGCCCCAGCATTTT
>TRBV7-2|TRBJ2-3|-|-
CASSLVSVTDTQYF
TGTGCCAGCAGCTTAGTTAGCGTTACAGATACGCAGTATTTT
>TRBV3-1/TRBV3-2|TRBJ1-5|-|-
CASSQDGYPNQPQHF
TGTGCCAGCAGCCAAGACGGGTACCCCAATCAGCCCCAGCATTTT
>TRBV5-4|TRBJ2-5|-|-
CASSSDPRDQETQYF
TGTGCCAGCAGCTCCGATCCCAGGGACCAAGAGACCCAGTACTTC
>TRBV6-5|TRBJ2-1|-|-
CASSYSLDYQQFF
TGTGCCAGCAGTTATTCTCTGGACTACCAGCAGTTCTTC
>TRBV6-5|TRBJ2-2|-|-
CASSYGGSNTGELFF
TGTGCCAGCAGTTACGGCGGGTCGAACACCGGGGAGCTGTTTTTT
>TRBV19|TRBJ1-1|few|-
CASSSPWRETEAFF
TGTGCCAGTAGTAGCCCATGGAGGGAAACCGAAGCTTTCTTT
>TRBV6-5|TRBJ2-5|-|-
CASSYGGVQETQYF
TGTGCCAGCAGTTATGGCGGGGTACAAGAGACCCAGTACTTC
>TRBV4-3|TRBJ1-3|-|-
CASSQQTGSGNTIYF
TGCGCCAGCAGCCAGCAGACAGGCTCTGGAAACACCATATATTTT